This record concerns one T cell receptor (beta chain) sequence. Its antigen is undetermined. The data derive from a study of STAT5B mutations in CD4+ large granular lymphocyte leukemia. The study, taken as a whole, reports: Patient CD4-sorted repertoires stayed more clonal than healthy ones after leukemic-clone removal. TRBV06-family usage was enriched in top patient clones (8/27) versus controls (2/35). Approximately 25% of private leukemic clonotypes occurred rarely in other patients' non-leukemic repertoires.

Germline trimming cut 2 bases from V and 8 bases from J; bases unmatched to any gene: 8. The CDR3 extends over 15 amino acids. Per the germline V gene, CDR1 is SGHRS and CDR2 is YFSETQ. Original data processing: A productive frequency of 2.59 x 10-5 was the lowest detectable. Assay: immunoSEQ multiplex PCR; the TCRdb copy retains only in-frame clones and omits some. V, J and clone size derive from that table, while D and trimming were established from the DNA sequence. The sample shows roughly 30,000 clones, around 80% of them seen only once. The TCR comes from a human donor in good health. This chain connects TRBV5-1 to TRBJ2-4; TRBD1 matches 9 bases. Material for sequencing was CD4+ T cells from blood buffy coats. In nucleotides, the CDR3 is TGCGCCAGCAGCTTCGGGGACAGGGACCCGGACATTCAGTACTTC. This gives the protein CASSFGDRDPDIQYF.